These 29 T cell receptor beta chains originate from one sample sequenced in a study of shared clonotypes between healthy human individuals. Measured with immunoSEQ multiplex PCR; TCRdb has only the in-frame clones, and not every one. In the table there are some 550,000 clones, roughly 97% of which are singletons. Source material: naive CD4+ T cells sorted from blood. The sample's subset: CD45RA+ positively selected. Receptor source: a woman younger than 45 in good health.

The gene calls are TRBV27 and TRBJ2-6; D is uncertain. CDR1 and CDR2 (germline): MNHEY, SMNVEV (reference sequence). The CDR3 is 16 residues long. Trimming cost V 0 bases and J 0 bases, with 6 bases left between them. The DNA of the CDR3 is TGTGCCAGCAGTTTATCGCCAATCTCTGGGGCCAACGTCCTGACTTTC. As protein: CASSLSPISGANVLTF.

V gene TRBV19 combines with J gene TRBJ2-2; 8 bases are shared with TRBD1. This CDR3 is built from 16 residues. V lost 6 bases, J lost 2 bases, and 8 bases stayed unmatched. Germline CDR1 is LNHDA and CDR2 is SQIVND (reference sequence). CDR3 region: CASSLQGGSNTGELFF. For the CDR3, the DNA is TGTGCCAGTAGCCTACAGGGGGGATCTAACACCGGGGAGCTGTTTTTT.

This rearrangement joins TRBV18 to TRBJ1-2; D perhaps matches TRBD1 (5 bases). Trimming removed 6 bases from V and 1 base from J, with 9 bases in between. In germline, CDR1 is KGHSH, CDR2 LQKENI. The CDR3 is 13 amino acids. The CDR3 sequence is CASSSGLNYGYTF. In DNA form, the CDR3 reads TGTGCCAGCTCCTCGGGGCTTAACTATGGCTACACCTTC.

The gene calls are TRBV12-5 and TRBJ2-2, with D maybe TRBD1 (6 bases). Trimming cost V 3 bases and J 0 bases, with 23 bases left between them. CDR3 length equals 20 residues. Germline V gives CDR1 LGHNT, CDR2 FRNRAP. The chain's CDR3 is CASGFWSVVSGDANTGELFF. The CDR3 coding sequence is TGTGCTAGTGGTTTTTGGAGTGTGGTGTCAGGGGATGCGAACACCGGGGAGCTGTTTTTT.

The chain is built from TRBV7-2 and TRBJ2-7; D is possibly TRBD1 or TRBD2 (7 bases each). Per germline, CDR1 SGHTA and CDR2 FQGNSA. The V end was cut by 5 bases, the J end by 2 bases, with 13 bases between. The CDR3 spans 14 residues. CDR3: CASSPQGGAYEQYF. CDR3 nucleotides: TGTGCCAGCAGCCCGCAGGGGGGGGCCTACGAGCAGTACTTC.

This chain connects TRBV28 to TRBJ2-5, with 14 bases matching TRBD2. Looked up from germline, CDR1 is MDHEN and CDR2 is SYDVKM. The CDR3 has 16 residues. Losses at the gene ends were 2 bases for V and 6 bases for J; bases not matched to a gene: 5. For the CDR3, the DNA is TGTGCCAGCAGTTTACCGGGACTAGCGGGAGCCAAGACCCAGTACTTC. Residues: CASSLPGLAGAKTQYF.

This clone was seen only a few times. CDR3 in amino acids: CASKGTDLRNQPQHF. The CDR3 nucleotides are TGTGCCAGCAAGGGGACGGATCTTCGCAATCAGCCCCAGCATTTT. The chain recombines TRBV2 with TRBJ1-5, with D perhaps matching TRBD1 (5 bases). The CDR3 has 15 residues. V was cut by 7 bases and J by 2 bases, with 15 bases left in between. Germline assignment: CDR1 SNHLY and CDR2 FYNNEI.

V is TRBV19 and J is TRBJ2-1, with D maybe TRBD2 (5 bases). CDR1 is LNHDA, CDR2 SQIVND, per germline (reference sequence). The CDR3 length is 16 residues. V was trimmed by 7 bases and J by 5 bases, leaving 21 bases between them. This chain's CDR3 is CASTLGRRLSHNEQFF. CDR3 bases: TGTGCCAGTACCCTTGGCCGCAGACTAAGTCACAATGAGCAGTTCTTC.

J is TRBJ2-3 and V is TRBV6-5; the D is unclear. The CDR3 is 15 residues long. The V gene's germline CDR1 is MNHEY and CDR2 SVGAGI. V lost 4 bases to trimming and J lost 6 bases, with 17 bases between them. CDR3 in DNA: TGTGCCAGCAGTTCCCCGGACGAGTACTTTGATACGCAGTATTTT. Translating it yields CASSSPDEYFDTQYF.

The CDR3 sequence is CSAGREQYF. The CDR3, as DNA: TGCAGCGCTGGCCGCGAGCAGTACTTC. This chain uses TRBV20-1 with TRBJ2-7; D remains ambiguous. The CDR3 sequence is 9 residues long. The germline CDR1 and CDR2 sequences are DFQATT and SNEGSKA (reference sequence).

This clone was detected once. V gene TRBV11-2 combines with J gene TRBJ1-1; the D is unclear. Germline CDR1 reads SGHAT; CDR2 reads FQNNGV. The CDR3 contains 16 residues. V was cut by 0 bases and J by 8 bases, with 19 bases left in between. The DNA of the CDR3 is TGTGCCAGCAGCTTAGACTTAACAGCCACGGTAGCCGAAGCTTTCTTT. Its protein product is CASSLDLTATVAEAFF.

The chain combines TRBV7-2 with TRBJ2-5; 7 bases fit TRBD2. V lost 3 bases, J lost 3 bases, and 1 base stayed unmatched. This CDR3 has 13 amino acids. CDR1 is SGHTA, CDR2 FQGNSA, per germline. The CDR3 DNA sequence: TGTGCCAGCAGCTTCGGACTAGAAGAGACCCAGTACTTC. This codes for CASSFGLEETQYF.

This chain uses TRBV7-9 with TRBJ2-1; the match to TRBD2 covers 10 bases. J gave up 8 bases and V 5 bases, and 9 bases lay outside the gene matches. There are 15 residues in the CDR3. Germline V lookup: CDR1 SEHNR, CDR2 FQNEAQ (reference sequence). As DNA, the CDR3 is TGTGCCAGCAGCGAGAGGTTAGCGGGAGGCGATGAGCAGTTCTTC. Its protein is CASSERLAGGDEQFF. Variable domain in full (rest from reference TRBV7-9 and TRBJ2-1): DTGVSQNPRHKITKRGQNVTFRCDPISEHNRLYWYRQTLGQGPEFLTYFQNEAQLEKSRLLSDRFSAERPKGSFSTLEIQRTEQGDSAMYLCASSERLAGGDEQFFGPGTRLTVL.

This clone was seen just once. This chain uses TRBV9 with TRBJ2-1; no clear D. Between the trimmed V and J ends, which lost 3 bases and 0 bases, there was a span of 7 bases. There are 14 residues in the CDR3. Germline V CDR1 and CDR2: SGDLS, YYNGEE. The chain's CDR3 is CASSGPSSYNEQFF. The CDR3 nucleotides read TGTGCCAGCAGCGGGCCTAGCTCCTACAATGAGCAGTTCTTC.

The chain recombines TRBV9 with TRBJ1-3, with D perhaps matching TRBD1 (5 bases). Germline-derived CDR1 and CDR2 are SGDLS and YYNGEE. The CDR3 is 14 amino acids. With 5 bases removed from V and 0 bases from J, the gap between germline ends came to 9 bases. The CDR3 sequence: CASSSGSSGNTIYF. The CDR3 DNA sequence: TGTGCCAGCAGTTCAGGGAGCTCTGGAAACACCATATATTTT.

This clone occurred once. The chain joins TRBV28 to TRBJ2-5, with D hard to call. With the DNA end fitting TRBJ2-7 better, the J assignment may be wrong. The germline V gene has CDR1 MDHEN and CDR2 SYDVKM. The CDR3 is 13 residues long. CDR3 in amino acids: CASTSPGSYEQYF. The CDR3 DNA is TGTGCCAGCACCTCCCCGGGTTCCTACGAGCAGTACTTC.

J is TRBJ2-5 and V is TRBV6-1, with 8 bases lining up with TRBD2. The DNA end is a closer match to TRBJ2-7, so the J assignment may be wrong. The CDR3 length is 15 residues. Germline V lookup: CDR1 MNHNS, CDR2 SASEGT. In nucleotides, the CDR3 is TGTGCCAGCAGTGAAGTCAATCCGGGACTAGGCGAGCAGTACTTC. Residues: CASSEVNPGLGEQYF.

CDR3 sequence: CASSEDRGINEKLFF. The CDR3 bases are TGTGCCAGCAGTGAGGACAGGGGGATTAATGAAAAACTGTTTTTT. The chain combines TRBV28 with TRBJ1-4, with TRBD1 matching 10 bases. This CDR3 is 15 amino acids long. The junction had 4 bases not matched to a gene; V was cut back by 5 bases and J by 4 bases. Germline CDR1 MDHEN, CDR2 SYDVKM.

This chain links TRBV7-2 with TRBJ2-1, with 8 bases matching TRBD2. Trimming took 5 bases from V and 7 from J; bases not matched to a gene: 7. The CDR3 length is 14 residues. The V gene's germline CDR1 is SGHTA and CDR2 FQGNSA. The CDR3 sequence is CASSPGLARNEQFF. The CDR3 DNA follows: TGTGCCAGCAGCCCCGGACTAGCCAGGAATGAGCAGTTCTTC.

V and J are TRBV19 and TRBJ1-6; D uncertain. Trimming took 6 bases from V and 0 from J, leaving 6 bases between them. The CDR3 spans 14 residues. CDR1 is LNHDA and CDR2 is SQIVND in the germline V gene (reference sequence). The CDR3 region is CASRTSSYNSPLHF. For the CDR3, the DNA is TGTGCCAGTAGGACGAGCTCCTATAATTCACCCCTCCACTTT. Looking up the rest from reference TRBV19 and TRBJ1-6 gives the full variable domain: DGGITQSPKYLFRKEGQNVTLSCEQNLNHDAMYWYRQDPGQGLRLIYYSQIVNDFQKGDIAEGYSVSREKKESFPLTVTSAQKNPTAFYLCASRTSSYNSPLHFGNGTRLTVT.

The chain has TRBV7-2 and TRBJ2-2; maybe TRBD2 (6 bases). The CDR3 loop spans 16 amino acids. Germline loops: CDR1 SGHTA, CDR2 FQGNSA. V dropped 4 bases and J dropped 1 base, with 13 bases sitting between them. This chain's CDR3 is CASSYSGLQNTGELFF. The CDR3 coding sequence is TGTGCCAGCAGCTACTCGGGACTCCAGAACACCGGGGAGCTGTTTTTT.

This clone was counted once. The gene calls are TRBV7-2 and TRBJ2-2, with 10 bases that match TRBD2. The germline V gene encodes CDR1 SGHTA and CDR2 FQGNSA. V was pared by 3 bases and J by 4 bases, with 5 bases of the junction left unmatched. The CDR3 totals 16 residues. In DNA, the CDR3 is TGTGCCAGCAGCTTTGGGCTAGCGGGGGCCACCGGGGAGCTGTTTTTT. Translated, it gives CASSFGLAGATGELFF.

The genes are TRBV7-8 and TRBJ2-7; 9 nucleotides agree with TRBD2. V lost 6 bases, J lost 0 bases, and 0 bases stayed unmatched. The CDR3 covers 13 residues. Germline V gives CDR1 SGHVS, CDR2 FQNEAQ. In nucleotides, the CDR3 is TGTGCCAGCAGGACTAGCGGCTCCTACGAGCAGTACTTC. This encodes CASRTSGSYEQYF.

The V and J genes are TRBV27 and TRBJ2-6; 7 bases are a match to TRBD2. This CDR3 comprises 19 residues. The ends lost 6 bases at V and 3 bases at J; junction bases unmatched: 17. CDR1 and CDR2 (germline): MNHEY, SMNVEV (reference sequence). The CDR3 DNA is TGTGCCAGCAGCCCTACCCGGGGAGGGTGGGTCGATGGGGCCAACGTCCTGACTTTC. It encodes CASSPTRGGWVDGANVLTF.

V gene TRBV2 combines with J gene TRBJ2-7, with 8 bases that match TRBD1. V shed 3 bases and J 6 bases; nucleotides not matched to a gene: 10. Germline V gene data show CDR1 as SNHLY and CDR2 as FYNNEI. This CDR3 spans 15 amino acids. CDR3 bases: TGTGCCAGCAGTGATTTGGGGACAGGAGCCCGCGAGCAGTACTTC. It translates to CASSDLGTGAREQYF.

The rearrangement uses TRBV29-1 and TRBJ2-2, with D tentatively TRBD1 (6 bases). The germline CDR1 and CDR2 sequences are SQVTM and ANQGSEA. V shed 4 bases and J shed 5 bases, with 11 bases lying between them. This CDR3 has 13 residues. The CDR3 loop is CSVAGARTGELFF. The CDR3 bases are TGCAGCGTTGCAGGGGCGCGGACCGGGGAGCTGTTTTTT.

This sequence joins TRBV19 and TRBJ2-3; TRBD2 aligns across 13 bases. Looked up from germline, CDR1 is LNHDA and CDR2 is SQIVND (reference sequence). Trimming cost V 0 bases and J 4 bases; bases outside gene matches: 1. This CDR3 region has 16 residues. The DNA for the CDR3 is TGTGCCAGTAGTATAGAAGGACTAGCGGGAGCAGATACGCAGTATTTT. Translated, it gives CASSIEGLAGADTQYF. The full variable domain, completed using reference TRBV19 and TRBJ2-3, is DGGITQSPKYLFRKEGQNVTLSCEQNLNHDAMYWYRQDPGQGLRLIYYSQIVNDFQKGDIAEGYSVSREKKESFPLTVTSAQKNPTAFYLCASSIEGLAGADTQYFGPGTRLTVL.

This rearrangement joins TRBV28 to TRBJ2-7; D gene unclear. The V and J ends lost 7 bases and 2 bases respectively, with 9 bases between them. The CDR3 runs 12 residues. Germline lookup yields CDR1 MDHEN and CDR2 SYDVKM. CDR3 protein: CASTTEPYEQYF. CDR3 nucleotide sequence: TGTGCCAGCACGACTGAACCCTACGAGCAGTACTTC.

The chain employs TRBV6-1 and TRBJ2-7; 7 nucleotides align to TRBD1. The CDR3 covers 14 residues. Germline V gene data show CDR1 as MNHNS and CDR2 as SASEGT. V dropped 3 bases and J dropped 2; count of bases not matched to a gene: 4. CDR3 in amino acids: CASSEPGQPYEQYF. Here the CDR3 DNA reads TGTGCCAGCAGTGAGCCGGGACAGCCCTACGAGCAGTACTTC.